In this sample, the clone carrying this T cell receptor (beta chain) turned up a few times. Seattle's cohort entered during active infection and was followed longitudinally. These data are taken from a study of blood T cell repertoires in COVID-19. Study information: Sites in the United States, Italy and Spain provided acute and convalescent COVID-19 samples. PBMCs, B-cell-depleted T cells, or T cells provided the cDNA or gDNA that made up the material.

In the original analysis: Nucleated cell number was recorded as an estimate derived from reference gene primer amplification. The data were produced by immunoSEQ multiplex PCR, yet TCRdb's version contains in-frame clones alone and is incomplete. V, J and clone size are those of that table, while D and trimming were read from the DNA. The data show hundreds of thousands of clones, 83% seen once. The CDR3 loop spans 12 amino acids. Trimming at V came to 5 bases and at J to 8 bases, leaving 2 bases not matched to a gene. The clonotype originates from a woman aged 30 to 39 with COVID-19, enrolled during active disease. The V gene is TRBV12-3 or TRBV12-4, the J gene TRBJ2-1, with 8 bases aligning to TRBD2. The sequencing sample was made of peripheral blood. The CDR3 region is CASSRGGYEQFF. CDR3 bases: TGTGCCAGCAGTCGGGGGGGCTATGAGCAGTTCTTC.